The rows below give T cell receptor beta chains drawn from one sample of a study of OX40 agonist ivuxolimab in advanced cancers. Profiled with immunoSEQ multiplex PCR; TCRdb holds only in-frame clones, not every one. The repertoire holds approximately 74,000 clones, with about four fifths as singletons. The sample in question was CD4+ or CD8+ T cells sorted from blood, obtained in a trial of the OX40 agonist ivuxolimab. These receptors originate from an adult with an advanced solid tumor such as melanoma, head and neck, liver or kidney cancer. CDR3s include the opening cysteine and the closing phenylalanine or tryptophan. The order of the fields is D gene, J gene, V gene, clone size, CDR3 protein, CDR3 DNA. A D gene is named only where the DNA matches it firmly. The size of a clone is reported for some rows only, either as once, few or many, or as a class for expanded clones.

D gene: .; J gene: TRBJ2-2; V gene: TRBV5-1; clone size: .; CDR3 protein: CASSLELDTGELFF; CDR3 DNA: TGCGCCAGCAGCTTGGAATTGGACACCGGGGAGCTGTTTTTT
D gene: TRBD1; J gene: TRBJ1-2; V gene: TRBV5-6; clone size: .; CDR3 protein: CASSLGTGIYGYTF; CDR3 DNA: TGTGCCAGCAGCTTGGGGACAGGAATTTATGGCTACACCTTC
D gene: .; J gene: TRBJ2-7; V gene: TRBV7-2; clone size: .; CDR3 protein: CASRIDYEQYF; CDR3 DNA: TGTGCCAGCAGAATAGACTACGAGCAGTACTTC
D gene: TRBD2; J gene: TRBJ2-5; V gene: TRBV7-9; clone size: .; CDR3 protein: CASSLSGGRARGETQYF; CDR3 DNA: TGTGCCAGCAGCCTATCTGGCGGGAGGGCCCGAGGGGAGACCCAGTACTTC
D gene: .; J gene: TRBJ2-1; V gene: TRBV5-6; clone size: .; CDR3 protein: CASQIGQVYNEQFF; CDR3 DNA: TGTGCCAGCCAAATAGGGCAGGTTTACAATGAGCAGTTCTTC
D gene: TRBD2; J gene: TRBJ2-2; V gene: TRBV29-1; clone size: .; CDR3 protein: CSVREAGVGTGELFF; CDR3 DNA: TGCAGCGTGCGTGAGGCGGGAGTAGGAACCGGGGAGCTGTTTTTT
D gene: .; J gene: TRBJ2-7; V gene: TRBV18; clone size: .; CDR3 protein: CASSPDSSYEQYF; CDR3 DNA: TGTGCCAGCTCACCCGATTCATCCTACGAGCAGTACTTC
D gene: .; J gene: TRBJ1-1; V gene: TRBV4-3; clone size: .; CDR3 protein: CASSQDSQNTEAFF; CDR3 DNA: TGCGCCAGCAGCCAAGATAGTCAGAACACTGAAGCTTTCTTT
D gene: .; J gene: TRBJ2-7; V gene: TRBV7-9; clone size: .; CDR3 protein: CASSLKGGREEQYF; CDR3 DNA: TGTGCCAGCAGCTTAAAGGGGGGGCGCGAGGAGCAGTACTTC
D gene: TRBD1; J gene: TRBJ2-1; V gene: TRBV7-9; clone size: .; CDR3 protein: CASSERQGEHNEQFF; CDR3 DNA: TGTGCCAGCAGCGAACGACAGGGGGAACACAATGAGCAGTTCTTC
D gene: .; J gene: TRBJ2-3; V gene: TRBV10-3; clone size: .; CDR3 protein: CAISEDRSSNPDTQYF; CDR3 DNA: TGTGCCATCAGTGAGGACAGGAGTAGTAATCCGGATACGCAGTATTTT
D gene: .; J gene: TRBJ1-1; V gene: TRBV29-1; clone size: .; CDR3 protein: CSVVKSGGTEAFF; CDR3 DNA: TGCAGCGTTGTCAAATCGGGGGGAACTGAAGCTTTCTTT
D gene: .; J gene: TRBJ1-1; V gene: TRBV5-1; clone size: few; CDR3 protein: CASSLPRTDTNTEAFF; CDR3 DNA: TGCGCCAGCAGCTTGCCCCGGACAGACACGAACACTGAAGCTTTCTTT
D gene: .; J gene: TRBJ1-3; V gene: TRBV27; clone size: .; CDR3 protein: CASRPHPRPTVSGNTIYF; CDR3 DNA: TGTGCCAGCAGACCACACCCTCGACCGACAGTTTCGGGAAACACCATATATTTT
D gene: TRBD1; J gene: TRBJ1-5; V gene: TRBV7-8; clone size: .; CDR3 protein: CASSLEAGQRNQPQHF; CDR3 DNA: TGTGCCAGCAGCTTAGAGGCGGGACAGCGCAATCAGCCCCAGCATTTT
D gene: TRBD2; J gene: TRBJ2-1; V gene: TRBV7-9; clone size: few; CDR3 protein: CASSLPTSGSWNEQFF; CDR3 DNA: TGTGCCAGCAGCCTCCCGACTAGCGGGAGTTGGAATGAGCAGTTCTTC
D gene: TRBD2; J gene: TRBJ2-1; V gene: TRBV7-3; clone size: .; CDR3 protein: CASSGPGLAPANEQFF; CDR3 DNA: TGTGCCAGCAGCGGGCCGGGACTAGCACCGGCCAATGAGCAGTTCTTC
D gene: .; J gene: TRBJ2-7; V gene: TRBV6-5; clone size: .; CDR3 protein: CASSYSDEQYF; CDR3 DNA: TGTGCCAGCAGTTACTCGGACGAGCAGTACTTC
D gene: .; J gene: TRBJ2-3; V gene: TRBV5-6; clone size: .; CDR3 protein: CASSLMGDSQTDTQYF; CDR3 DNA: TGTGCCAGCAGCTTAATGGGAGACTCACAAACAGATACGCAGTATTTT
D gene: .; J gene: TRBJ2-5; V gene: TRBV5-6; clone size: .; CDR3 protein: CASSHEGGDTGTQYF; CDR3 DNA: TGTGCCAGCAGCCACGAAGGGGGGGATACTGGGACCCAGTACTTC
D gene: TRBD2; J gene: TRBJ2-3; V gene: TRBV6-4; clone size: .; CDR3 protein: CASAAGGQTDTQYF; CDR3 DNA: TGTGCCAGCGCTGCGGGGGGGCAGACAGATACGCAGTATTTT
D gene: .; J gene: TRBJ2-7; V gene: TRBV5-3; clone size: .; CDR3 protein: CARSRVTYEQYF; CDR3 DNA: TGTGCCAGAAGCAGGGTAACCTACGAGCAGTACTTC
D gene: TRBD2; J gene: TRBJ2-3; V gene: TRBV28; clone size: few; CDR3 protein: CTSGAYTDTQYF; CDR3 DNA: TGTACGAGCGGGGCCTACACAGATACGCAGTATTTT
D gene: TRBD2; J gene: TRBJ2-3; V gene: TRBV9; clone size: .; CDR3 protein: CASSVWGHGTSGSTDTQYF; CDR3 DNA: TGTGCCAGCAGCGTATGGGGGCACGGGACTAGCGGAAGCACAGATACGCAGTATTTT
D gene: TRBD2; J gene: TRBJ2-3; V gene: TRBV6-5; clone size: .; CDR3 protein: CASMGLAGGTDTQYF; CDR3 DNA: TGTGCCAGTATGGGACTAGCGGGAGGGACAGATACGCAGTATTTT
D gene: .; J gene: TRBJ2-3; V gene: TRBV4-2; clone size: .; CDR3 protein: CASSQVTGATDTQYF; CDR3 DNA: TGTGCCAGCAGCCAAGTCACGGGGGCCACAGATACGCAGTATTTT
D gene: .; J gene: TRBJ2-1; V gene: TRBV19; clone size: .; CDR3 protein: CASNGGENNEQFF; CDR3 DNA: TGTGCCAGTAATGGGGGCGAGAACAATGAGCAGTTCTTC
D gene: TRBD1; J gene: TRBJ1-2; V gene: TRBV2; clone size: .; CDR3 protein: CASSGGQGSGNYGYTF; CDR3 DNA: TGTGCCAGCAGTGGGGGACAGGGGTCGGGTAACTATGGCTACACCTTC
D gene: TRBD1; J gene: TRBJ1-5; V gene: TRBV15; clone size: .; CDR3 protein: CATSRDSTGTGSDQPQHF; CDR3 DNA: TGTGCCACCAGCAGAGATTCGACCGGGACAGGGTCGGATCAGCCCCAGCATTTT
D gene: TRBD2; J gene: TRBJ2-1; V gene: TRBV6-4; clone size: .; CDR3 protein: CASSISGGAANEQFF; CDR3 DNA: TGTGCCAGCAGTATCAGCGGGGGGGCCGCCAATGAGCAGTTCTTC
D gene: .; J gene: TRBJ1-1; V gene: TRBV5-4; clone size: .; CDR3 protein: CASSLGDTEAFF; CDR3 DNA: TGTGCCAGCAGCTTAGGGGACACTGAAGCTTTCTTT
D gene: .; J gene: TRBJ1-1; V gene: TRBV2; clone size: .; CDR3 protein: CASSTGTNTEAFF; CDR3 DNA: TGTGCCAGCAGCACAGGGACGAACACTGAAGCTTTCTTT
D gene: .; J gene: TRBJ2-7; V gene: TRBV27; clone size: .; CDR3 protein: CASTIRGSTEQYF; CDR3 DNA: TGTGCCAGCACCATCCGAGGGAGCACGGAGCAGTACTTC
D gene: TRBD2; J gene: TRBJ2-5; V gene: TRBV15; clone size: few; CDR3 protein: CATSRTPSGTETQYF; CDR3 DNA: TGTGCCACCAGCAGAACCCCTAGCGGGACGGAGACCCAGTACTTC
D gene: TRBD1; J gene: TRBJ2-3; V gene: TRBV7-9; clone size: .; CDR3 protein: CASSATGGGTDTQYF; CDR3 DNA: TGTGCCAGCAGCGCCACAGGGGGAGGCACAGATACGCAGTATTTT
D gene: .; J gene: TRBJ2-1; V gene: TRBV6-5; clone size: .; CDR3 protein: CASSYSGNRNEQFF; CDR3 DNA: TGTGCCAGCAGTTACTCGGGCAATCGGAATGAGCAGTTCTTC
D gene: .; J gene: TRBJ1-6; V gene: TRBV27; clone size: .; CDR3 protein: CASRKGRENSYNSPLHF; CDR3 DNA: TGTGCCAGCAGGAAAGGACGGGAGAACTCCTATAATTCACCCCTCCACTTT
D gene: TRBD2; J gene: TRBJ2-2; V gene: TRBV10-1; clone size: .; CDR3 protein: CASEGRERPNTGELFF; CDR3 DNA: TGCGCCAGCGAAGGGAGGGAACGGCCGAACACCGGGGAGCTGTTTTTT
D gene: TRBD1; J gene: TRBJ2-5; V gene: TRBV11-2; clone size: .; CDR3 protein: CASSSRRTGLKTQYF; CDR3 DNA: TGTGCCAGCAGCTCCCGCCGGACAGGCTTAAAGACCCAGTACTTC
D gene: TRBD2; J gene: TRBJ2-7; V gene: TRBV27; clone size: .; CDR3 protein: CASSPGTSGKYHEQYF; CDR3 DNA: TGTGCCAGCAGTCCCGGAACTAGCGGGAAGTACCACGAGCAGTACTTC
D gene: TRBD1; J gene: TRBJ1-2; V gene: TRBV19; clone size: .; CDR3 protein: CASLSRQGDGYTF; CDR3 DNA: TGTGCCAGTCTCTCGAGACAGGGGGATGGCTACACCTTC
D gene: TRBD2; J gene: TRBJ2-3; V gene: TRBV18; clone size: .; CDR3 protein: CASSPTSGRTDTQYF; CDR3 DNA: TGTGCCAGCTCACCAACTAGCGGGAGAACAGATACGCAGTATTTT